Presented here are 2 T cell receptor beta chains from one specimen sequenced in a study of blood T cell repertoires in COVID-19. Assay used: immunoSEQ multiplex PCR; TCRdb lists only in-frame clones, some missing. The sample has around 250,000 clones; roughly 86% are singletons. Sequenced material: peripheral blood. These receptors originate from a young man with active or convalescent COVID-19.

This clone was seen a handful of times. V and J are TRBV6-6 and TRBJ2-1; D might be TRBD2 (6 bases). This CDR3 is 14 amino acids long. CDR1 is MNHNY and CDR2 is SVGAGI in the germline V gene (reference sequence). V lost 9 bases to trimming and J lost 4 bases, with 16 bases between them. The CDR3 DNA follows: TGTGCCAGTACCTCTGCGGGGCCGTACAATGAGCAGTTCTTC. This translates into CASTSAGPYNEQFF.

The V call is TRBV12-3 or TRBV12-4, the J call TRBJ1-4; D is ambiguous. The CDR3 runs to 13 residues. V lost 5 bases to trimming and J lost 8 bases, with 12 bases between them. The CDR3 here is CASSPSRVEKLFF. CDR3 nucleotides: TGTGCCAGCAGTCCCTCTCGGGTGGAAAAACTGTTTTTT.